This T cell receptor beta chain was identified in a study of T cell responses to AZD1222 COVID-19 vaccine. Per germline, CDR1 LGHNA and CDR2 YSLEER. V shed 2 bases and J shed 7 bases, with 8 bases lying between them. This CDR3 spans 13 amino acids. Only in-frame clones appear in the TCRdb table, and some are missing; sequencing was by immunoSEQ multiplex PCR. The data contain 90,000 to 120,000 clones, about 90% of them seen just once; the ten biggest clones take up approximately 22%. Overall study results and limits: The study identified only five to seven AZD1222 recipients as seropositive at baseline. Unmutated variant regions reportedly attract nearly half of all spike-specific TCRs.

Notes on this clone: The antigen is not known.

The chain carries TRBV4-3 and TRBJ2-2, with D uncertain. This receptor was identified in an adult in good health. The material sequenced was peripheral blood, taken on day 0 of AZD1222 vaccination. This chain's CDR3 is CASSQLKRGELFF. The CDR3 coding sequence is TGCGCCAGCAGCCAACTAAAGCGCGGGGAGCTGTTTTTT.